This TCR beta chain appears in the sequencing data of a study of blood T cell repertoires in COVID-19. Study background: PBMCs, B-cell-depleted T cells, or T cells provided the cDNA or gDNA that made up the material.

V trimming: 4 bases; J trimming: 4 bases; junction bases outside the gene matches: 10. The CDR3 consists of 16 residues. Germline V gene sequence: CDR1 KGHSH, CDR2 LQKENI. The authors' processing: It was from reference gene primer amplification that nucleated cell counts were estimated. Profiled with immunoSEQ multiplex PCR; TCRdb holds only in-frame clones, not every one. V and J calls and clone size are those listed in that table; D and trimming were worked out from the DNA. Of around 300,000 clones detected, 90% appear once; the ten largest clones hold less than 2%. Ages ranged from roughly 18 to 100 years, with residence in 24 US areas. Clinical history reported by participants formed the basis on which cohorts were assigned.

The chain employs TRBV18 and TRBJ1-3; 7 positions agree with TRBD1. This sequence originates from a woman aged 18-30 years with acute COVID-19. Sequenced input: PBMCs or T cells enriched from blood (not recorded which). The CDR3 coding sequence is TGTGCCAGCTCACAGGGACAGTTAAGGGGCGGAAACACCATATATTTT. It codes for CASSQGQLRGGNTIYF.